Listed below are T cell receptor beta chains from one sample, sequenced in a study of CD8 T cells in ankylosing spondylitis. TCRdb re-called the 5' RACE reads with MiXCR, one entry per CDR3 protein. The repertoire holds around 33,000 distinct CDR3 sequences, with roughly 6.8% as singletons. Sequenced sample: blood, either unsorted or a sorted T cell fraction (not recorded which). These receptors were taken from a male donor with ankylosing spondylitis or in good health (not recorded which). The CDR3 runs from the conserved cysteine through the conserved F or W. The D gene is left open where the match is weak. A row's size may be missing; if present it is once, few, many or a size class.

. | TRBJ2-7 | . | TRBV2 | CASTSVGQIYEQYF | TGTGCCAGCACCTCTGTAGGACAGATCTACGAGCAGTACTTC
many | TRBJ2-2 | . | TRBV14 | CASSLPDSSSHNTGELFF | TGTGCCAGCAGCCTTCCCGACAGCTCTAGCCACAACACCGGGGAGCTGTTTTTT
many | TRBJ2-2 | TRBD2 | TRBV20-1 | CSARDPLAGSTGELFF | TGCAGTGCTAGAGATCCACTAGCGGGATCCACCGGGGAGCTGTTTTTT
medium-sized | TRBJ2-7 | . | TRBV20-1 | CSARDQSVSSYEQYF | TGCAGTGCTAGAGATCAGTCCGTTAGCTCCTACGAGCAGTACTTC
many | TRBJ1-5 | . | TRBV28 | CAGKGGSNQPQHF | TGTGCCGGCAAGGGGGGTAGCAATCAGCCCCAGCATTTT
. | TRBJ1-1 | . | TRBV12-3/TRBV12-4 | CASSLVGLLAFF | TGTGCCAGCAGTTTAGTGGGGTTGCTTGCTTTCTTT
many | TRBJ1-4 | TRBD1 | TRBV6-1 | CASRQGSGLGEKLFF | TGTGCCAGCCGACAGGGGAGCGGGCTTGGTGAAAAACTGTTTTTT
many | TRBJ2-3 | TRBD1 | TRBV20-1 | CSARGPFGADTQYF | TGCAGTGCGAGGGGGCCCTTTGGGGCAGATACGCAGTATTTT
many | TRBJ2-5 | . | TRBV7-8 | CASSLVFVGETQYF | TGTGCCAGCAGCTTAGTTTTTGTGGGAGAGACCCAGTACTTC
many | TRBJ2-7 | . | TRBV29-1 | CSVIGPPPLHSDEQYF | TGCAGCGTAATAGGACCGCCGCCATTACACTCTGACGAGCAGTACTTC
many | TRBJ2-3 | . | TRBV6-2/TRBV6-3 | CASTDGDSVTDTQYF | TGTGCCAGCACCGATGGGGACTCCGTCACAGATACGCAGTATTTT
many | TRBJ2-7 | . | TRBV3-1 | CASSQETTYEQYF | TGTGCCAGCAGCCAGGAAACGACCTACGAGCAGTACTTC
few | TRBJ2-2 | . | TRBV6-5 | CASSYGRINTGELFF | TGTGCCAGCAGTTATGGTCGTATTAACACCGGGGAGCTGTTTTTT
many | TRBJ2-1 | TRBD2 | TRBV28 | CASSLGSSGYNEQFF | TGTGCCAGCAGTTTAGGGTCTAGCGGATACAATGAGCAGTTCTTC
few | TRBJ2-7 | TRBD2 | TRBV30 | CAWQGRASGRGAVGEQYF | TGTGCCTGGCAAGGGCGGGCTAGCGGGAGAGGGGCTGTGGGGGAGCAGTACTTC
few | TRBJ2-3 | . | TRBV7-6 | CASSLYRADTQYF | TGTGCCAGCAGCTTATACCGAGCAGATACGCAGTATTTT
many | TRBJ2-7 | . | TRBV20-1 | CSARGGSPSVSYEQYF | TGCAGTGCTAGAGGAGGATCTCCTAGCGTTTCCTACGAGCAGTACTTC
many | TRBJ2-1 | TRBD1 | TRBV10-3 | CAISEGQGNNEQFF | TGTGCCATCAGTGAGGGACAGGGAAACAATGAGCAGTTCTTC
many | TRBJ2-7 | TRBD1 | TRBV6-5 | CASTYGTGYEQYF | TGTGCCAGCACCTACGGGACAGGCTACGAGCAGTACTTC
. | TRBJ2-1 | . | TRBV20-1 | CSARQPGSYNEQFF | TGCAGTGCTAGGCAGCCAGGCTCCTACAATGAGCAGTTCTTC
many | TRBJ1-4 | . | TRBV4-1 | CASSQPYEKLFF | TGCGCCAGCAGCCAACCGTATGAAAAACTGTTTTTT
many | TRBJ2-1 | TRBD2 | TRBV10-3 | CAISDRGLAGHGEQFF | TGTGCCATCAGTGACCGGGGACTAGCGGGGCACGGGGAGCAGTTCTTC
. | TRBJ2-1 | . | TRBV2 | CASSEAPFGGNEQFF | TGTGCCAGCAGTGAAGCGCCATTTGGTGGCAATGAGCAGTTCTTC
once | TRBJ2-5 | . | TRBV15 | CATSRDRGSYETQYF | TGTGCCACCAGCAGAGATCGGGGGAGTTATGAGACCCAGTACTTC
many | TRBJ2-7 | . | TRBV5-5 | CASSLGTTLSYEQYF | TGTGCCAGCAGCCTTGGGACGACGCTTTCCTACGAGCAGTACTTC
many | TRBJ1-1 | . | TRBV12-3/TRBV12-4 | CASSVKSVYTEAFF | TGTGCCAGCAGCGTTAAATCCGTCTACACTGAAGCTTTCTTT
large | TRBJ2-3 | TRBD2 | TRBV20-1 | CSARGPSGARDTQYF | TGCAGTGCTAGAGGGCCTAGCGGGGCCCGGGATACGCAGTATTTT
. | TRBJ1-5 | . | TRBV27 | CASSFFGPPQHF | TGTGCCAGCAGTTTCTTCGGTCCGCCCCAGCATTTT
many | TRBJ2-2 | TRBD1 | TRBV29-1 | CSGDGTGVAGELFF | TGCAGCGGGGACGGGACAGGGGTGGCCGGGGAGCTGTTTTTT
many | TRBJ1-1 | . | TRBV24-1 | CATSEDGSTEAFF | TGTGCCACCAGTGAAGATGGCAGCACTGAAGCTTTCTTT
. | TRBJ2-1 | TRBD2 | TRBV30 | CAWSLRTSGRATPHEQFF | TGTGCCTGGAGTCTCCGGACTAGCGGGAGAGCCACCCCTCATGAGCAGTTCTTC
many | TRBJ2-6 | . | TRBV2 | CASRVTDSGANVLTF | TGTGCCAGCAGGGTTACAGACTCTGGGGCCAACGTCCTGACTTTC
few | TRBJ1-5 | . | TRBV7-2 | CASSLGTPRIGQPQHF | TGTGCCAGCAGCTTAGGCACACCGCGCATAGGTCAGCCCCAGCATTTT
. | TRBJ1-1 | TRBD1 | TRBV15 | CATSRDRGLAEAFF | TGTGCCACCAGCAGAGATAGGGGGCTGGCTGAAGCTTTCTTT
few | TRBJ1-1 | . | TRBV7-2 | CASTPTGGVGTEAFF | TGTGCCAGCACCCCAACGGGGGGGGTTGGCACTGAAGCTTTCTTT
many | TRBJ2-3 | . | TRBV6-4 | CASSRVSTDTQYF | TGTGCCAGCAGCAGGGTTAGCACAGATACGCAGTATTTT
many | TRBJ2-3 | . | TRBV6-5 | CASSYNRAGDTQYF | TGTGCCAGCAGTTACAACAGGGCCGGAGATACGCAGTATTTT
many | TRBJ2-7 | . | TRBV12-3/TRBV12-4 | CASSLGVQVSYEQYF | TGTGCCAGCAGTTTAGGGGTACAGGTCTCCTACGAGCAGTACTTC
few | TRBJ2-3 | TRBD1 | TRBV29-1 | CSVTGTGEDTQYF | TGCAGCGTTACCGGGACAGGGGAAGATACGCAGTATTTT
. | TRBJ2-2 | TRBD1 | TRBV4-2 | CASSHGTWDRNTGELFF | TGTGCCAGCAGCCACGGAACCTGGGACAGAAACACCGGGGAGCTGTTTTTT
many | TRBJ2-1 | . | TRBV6-5 | CASSYRRGGKNEQFF | TGTGCCAGCAGTTACCGGCGAGGGGGGAAGAATGAGCAGTTCTTC
many | TRBJ2-7 | . | TRBV7-6 | CASSSLRGPNSDDYEQYF | TGTGCCAGCAGCTCCCTCCGCGGCCCCAATTCGGATGACTACGAGCAGTACTTC
medium-sized | TRBJ2-1 | TRBD2 | TRBV12-3/TRBV12-4 | CASSLTSGTTREQFF | TGTGCCAGCAGTTTAACTAGCGGAACGACGAGGGAGCAGTTCTTC
many | TRBJ2-5 | . | TRBV5-5 | CASRRSIQETQYF | TGTGCCAGCAGGCGATCGATTCAAGAGACCCAGTACTTC
few | TRBJ2-1 | TRBD1 | TRBV5-1 | CASGPGGQGTNEQFF | TGCGCCAGCGGCCCGGGGGGACAGGGGACCAATGAGCAGTTCTTC
many | TRBJ2-1 | TRBD2 | TRBV27 | CASSFTTLAGGNEQFF | TGTGCCAGCAGTTTCACCACCCTAGCGGGAGGAAATGAGCAGTTCTTC
many | TRBJ2-7 | TRBD2 | TRBV15 | CATSRDSGTSGRGVREQYF | TGTGCCACCAGCAGAGACTCCGGGACTAGCGGGAGAGGAGTACGCGAGCAGTACTTC
few | TRBJ1-5 | . | TRBV12-3/TRBV12-4 | CASSFSRGHRFSNQPQHF | TGTGCCAGCAGTTTCTCGAGGGGACACCGATTTAGCAATCAGCCCCAGCATTTT
medium-sized | TRBJ2-1 | TRBD2 | TRBV20-1 | CSTPVAGAPYNEQFF | TGCAGTACCCCAGTGGCGGGAGCCCCTTACAATGAGCAGTTCTTC
many | TRBJ2-7 | . | TRBV28 | CASSLVTVEEQYF | TGTGCCAGCAGTTTAGTGACAGTTGAGGAGCAGTACTTC
many | TRBJ2-7 | TRBD1 | TRBV4-1 | CASSRPGQTYEQYF | TGCGCCAGCAGCCGACCGGGACAGACCTACGAGCAGTACTTC
many | TRBJ2-3 | TRBD2 | TRBV28 | CASPPEGGPGTDTQYF | TGTGCCAGCCCGCCCGAGGGAGGGCCAGGGACAGATACGCAGTATTTT
. | TRBJ2-2 | TRBD1 | TRBV7-2 | CASSFNRGTGELFF | TGTGCCAGCAGCTTTAACAGGGGCACCGGGGAGCTGTTTTTT
medium-sized | TRBJ1-1 | . | TRBV10-3 | CAISGAGLGNTEAFF | TGTGCCATCAGTGGAGCAGGGTTAGGAAACACTGAAGCTTTCTTT